These 22 T cell receptor beta chains were all obtained from the same sample, sequenced in a study of cytomegalovirus exposure and HLA in healthy donors. The PCR made use of 60 Vbeta and 13 Jbeta primers. Using immunoSEQ multiplex PCR, the repertoire was profiled, and TCRdb retains in-frame clones only, with some absent. The sample yields 60,000 to 75,000 clones, of which the top ten take up approximately 3.9%. Material: PBMCs. These receptors originate from a female donor in good health and CMV-seropositive.

The V and J genes are TRBV5-6 and TRBJ1-1, with D maybe TRBD1 (6 bases). V lost 7 bases to trimming and J lost 3 bases, with 13 bases between them. Per the germline V gene, CDR1 is SGHDT and CDR2 is YYEEEE. CDR3 length equals 13 residues. This CDR3 reads CASHRPGDTEAFF. As DNA, the CDR3 is TGTGCCAGCCACCGTCCAGGGGACACTGAAGCTTTCTTT.

This chain connects TRBV28 to TRBJ1-2; maybe TRBD1 (6 bases). This CDR3 has 16 residues. V lost 4 bases, J lost 8 bases, and 23 bases lay in between. Per the germline V gene, CDR1 is MDHEN and CDR2 is SYDVKM. In nucleotides, the CDR3 is TGTGCCAGCAGTTCACCCAGCGGACACTCTCAGGGGGGCTACACCTTC. Its translation: CASSSPSGHSQGGYTF.

CDR3 protein: CSVTLWKGDYEQYF. The DNA of the CDR3 is TGCAGCGTCACCCTATGGAAAGGGGATTACGAGCAGTACTTC. The chain couples TRBV29-1 to TRBJ2-7, with D maybe TRBD1 (5 bases). The CDR3 loop spans 14 amino acids. The ends were cut back, 6 bases at V and 4 bases at J, with 19 bases in the middle. Germline assignment: CDR1 SQVTM and CDR2 ANQGSEA.

The CDR3 nucleotides read TGTGCCAGCAGCTTGGGAACTATGGAAAAACTGTTTTTT. Translating it yields CASSLGTMEKLFF. The J gene is TRBJ1-4, the V gene TRBV5-8; D is ambiguous. This CDR3 has 13 residues. Germline assignment: CDR1 SGHTS and CDR2 YDEGEE. V gave up 0 bases and J gave up 8 bases, with 8 bases separating them.

The chain is built from TRBV18 and TRBJ2-5; 9 bases map to TRBD1. Germline CDR1 reads KGHSH; CDR2 reads LQKENI. Unmatched junction bases numbered 9, after V lost 6 bases and J lost 4 bases. The length of the CDR3 is 15 residues. In DNA form, the CDR3 reads TGTGCCAGCTCCGCCATCGGACAGGGGCTAGAGACCCAGTACTTC. It is translated as CASSAIGQGLETQYF.

The CDR3 is CASSLDSGNTIYF. Here the CDR3 DNA reads TGTGCCAGCAGCTTAGATAGCGGAAACACCATATATTTT. This chain joins TRBV11-3 and TRBJ1-3; D unclear. The CDR3 has 13 residues. Trimming took off 0 bases at V and 4 bases at J, with 4 bases between the two ends. Germline V lookup: CDR1 SGHNT, CDR2 YENEEA.

The genes are TRBV14 and TRBJ2-5; D remains ambiguous. In germline, CDR1 is SGHDN, CDR2 FVKESK. With 3 bases removed from V and 2 bases from J, the gap between germline ends came to 4 bases. This CDR3 has 12 residues. In DNA, the CDR3 is TGTGCCAGCAGCCACACTCAAGAGACCCAGTACTTC. Amino acid sequence: CASSHTQETQYF. The full variable domain, rest sourced from reference TRBV14 and TRBJ2-5, is EAGVTQFPSHSVIEKGQTVTLRCDPISGHDNLYWYRRVMGKEIKFLLHFVKESKQDESGMPNNRFLAERTGGTYSTLKVQPAELEDSGVYFCASSHTQETQYFGPGTRLLVL.

This sequence joins TRBV4-1 and TRBJ1-2, with D possibly TRBD1 on 6 matching bases. V was shortened by 0 bases and J by 6 bases, with 23 bases between the two germline ends. CDR1 is MGHRA and CDR2 is YSYEKL in the germline V gene. The CDR3 runs to 18 residues. As DNA, the CDR3 is TGCGCCAGCAGCCAAGATTTAACTGTTAGGGGGACAATCGATGGCTACACCTTC. It specifies CASSQDLTVRGTIDGYTF.

This chain connects TRBV14 to TRBJ2-2; tentative D call: TRBD1 (6 bases). The V gene lost 4 bases and the J gene lost 4 bases, with 13 bases spanning the gap. Germline V gene lookup returns CDR1 SGHDN and CDR2 FVKESK. The CDR3 sequence is 15 residues long. The CDR3 here is CASSRVGGVTGELFF. The CDR3, as DNA: TGTGCCAGCAGCCGAGTAGGGGGTGTCACCGGGGAGCTGTTTTTT.

This rearrangement joins TRBV7-9 to TRBJ1-1, with D hard to call. The germline gives CDR1 SEHNR, CDR2 FQNEAQ (reference sequence). The CDR3 consists of 13 residues. The ends were cut back, 5 bases at V and 1 base at J, with 8 bases in the middle. The CDR3 DNA reads as TGTGCCAGCAGCCAACAACAGAACACTGAAGCTTTCTTT. This encodes CASSQQQNTEAFF. The whole variable domain, remainder taken from reference TRBV7-9 and TRBJ1-1, is DTGVSQNPRHKITKRGQNVTFRCDPISEHNRLYWYRQTLGQGPEFLTYFQNEAQLEKSRLLSDRFSAERPKGSFSTLEIQRTEQGDSAMYLCASSQQQNTEAFFGQGTRLTVV.

The chain combines TRBV25-1 with TRBJ1-6; D remains unclear. Trimming cost V 4 bases and J 13 bases, with 14 bases left between them. This CDR3 is 13 amino acids long. The germline CDR1 and CDR2 sequences are MGHDK and SYGVNS. CDR3 nucleotide sequence: TGTGCCAGCAGTGGTTGGCCGACACTGCCCCTCCACTTT. It codes for CASSGWPTLPLHF.

J is TRBJ2-7 and V is TRBV5-1, with 7 bases aligning to TRBD1. Trimming took 4 bases from V and 0 from J; bases not matched to a gene: 4. Germline V CDR1 and CDR2: SGHRS, YFSETQ. The CDR3 runs to 14 residues. CDR3: CASSIDRASYEQYF. For the CDR3, the DNA is TGCGCCAGCAGCATTGACAGGGCCTCCTACGAGCAGTACTTC.

The chain has TRBV9 and TRBJ2-1, with no clear D. The V and J ends lost 1 base and 7 bases respectively, with 9 bases between them. Germline CDR1 is SGDLS and CDR2 is YYNGEE. The CDR3 consists of 13 residues. The CDR3 DNA is TGTGCCAGCAGCGTATATCTCTTGAATGAGCAGTTCTTC. Its translation is CASSVYLLNEQFF.

V is TRBV28 and J is TRBJ2-7; TRBD1 matches 8 bases. J lost 0 bases, V lost 2 bases, and 6 bases had no gene match. The CDR3 runs to 16 residues. Germline assignment: CDR1 MDHEN and CDR2 SYDVKM. The CDR3 sequence: CASSLRQGKASYEQYF. The CDR3 region has the DNA TGTGCCAGCAGTTTACGACAGGGGAAGGCCTCCTACGAGCAGTACTTC.

CDR3 bases: TGTGCCAGCTCACCGGACAGGGGGTTACAAGAGACCCAGTACTTC. Its protein is CASSPDRGLQETQYF. The chain links TRBV18 to TRBJ2-5; 10 nucleotides match TRBD1. The J segment lost 2 bases and the V segment lost 3 bases, leaving 3 bases of the junction unmatched. The CDR3 is 15 residues long. Germline CDR1 reads KGHSH; CDR2 reads LQKENI. Using reference TRBV18 and TRBJ2-5 for the parts outside the CDR3, the full variable domain is NAGVMQNPRHLVRRRGQEARLRCSPMKGHSHVYWYRQLPEEGLKFMVYLQKENIIDESGMPKERFSAEFPKEGPSILRIQQVVRGDSAAYFCASSPDRGLQETQYFGPGTRLLVL.

The chain uses TRBV13 and TRBJ2-7; 10 nucleotides match TRBD1. Trimming at V came to 4 bases and at J to 1 base, leaving 1 base not matched to a gene. In germline, CDR1 is PRHDT, CDR2 FYEKMQ (reference sequence). The CDR3 is 14 residues long. The CDR3 spells CASSSGQGSYEQYF. The CDR3 nucleotides read TGTGCCAGCAGCTCGGGACAGGGGTCCTACGAGCAGTACTTC.

The chain combines TRBV6-1 with TRBJ1-3, with D possibly TRBD1 on 5 matching bases. CDR1 is MNHNS and CDR2 is SASEGT in the germline V gene. Deletions cut 4 bases from V and 0 bases from J, with 10 bases between. The CDR3 length is 15 residues. CDR3 nucleotides: TGTGCCAGCAGTGTGAGACAGCACTCTGGAAACACCATATATTTT. Its protein is CASSVRQHSGNTIYF.

This chain connects TRBV5-1 to TRBJ2-7; 8 bases map to TRBD2. J lost 1 base, V lost 3 bases, and 9 bases had no gene match. Germline lookup yields CDR1 SGHRS and CDR2 YFSETQ. This CDR3 is 16 amino acids long. Written as DNA, the CDR3 is TGCGCCAGCAGCTCCTACGGGGGGGCGCTTTCCTACGAGCAGTACTTC. It specifies CASSSYGGALSYEQYF.

This chain joins TRBV9 and TRBJ2-3, with a possible D match to TRBD2 (5 bases). Trimming pared 0 bases from V and 5 bases from J, leaving 25 bases between. This CDR3 has 19 amino acids. Germline assignment: CDR1 SGDLS and CDR2 YYNGEE. The CDR3 sequence is CASSVASGGGLAAGDTQYF. The CDR3, as DNA: TGTGCCAGCAGCGTAGCTTCCGGAGGCGGACTCGCCGCGGGAGATACGCAGTATTTT.

This sequence joins TRBV4-1 and TRBJ1-2, with D maybe TRBD1 (5 bases). Germline assignment: CDR1 MGHRA and CDR2 YSYEKL. The V gene lost 6 bases and the J gene lost 7 bases, with 15 bases spanning the gap. The CDR3 length is 13 residues. CDR3 amino acids: CASSTGVGGGYTF. The CDR3 nucleotides are TGCGCCAGCAGTACGGGGGTGGGGGGTGGCTACACCTTC.

The genes are TRBV5-8 and TRBJ1-5; no definite D call. V lost 4 bases and J 2 bases, leaving 13 bases between the germline ends. CDR1 is SGHTS, CDR2 YDEGEE, per germline. The CDR3 loop spans 15 amino acids. The CDR3 nucleotides are TGTGCCAGCAGCAAGTACGGGAGGGGCAATCAGCCCCAGCATTTT. This sequence encodes CASSKYGRGNQPQHF.

The chain uses TRBV6-5 and TRBJ2-7; 12 bases are shared with TRBD2. The CDR3 runs 15 residues. CDR1 and CDR2 (germline): MNHEY, SVGAGI. Trimming cost V 0 bases and J 6 bases; bases outside gene matches: 3. The CDR3 DNA reads TGTGCCAGCAGTTACTCCGGACTAGCGGGGTTCGAGCAGTACTTC. Translation gives CASSYSGLAGFEQYF.